This T cell receptor (beta chain) originates from a study of cytomegalovirus exposure and HLA in healthy donors (dated by TCRdb to the late 2010s). A note on the overall study: According to a later analysis, one platform produced both the 100 to 150 validation repertoires and the roughly 640 repertoires of the first cohort. The study was designed to test whether signatures of past pathogen exposure could be identified by cataloging public T cell receptors. A separate validation cohort of some 130 different subjects was used in addition to the roughly 620-subject first cohort. The study combined high-throughput TCR immunosequencing, statistical association of individual TCRs with disease status, and machine learning to predict cytomegalovirus infection status. General conclusions and limits of the study: The study gave a list of around 170 TCR beta chains associated with cytomegalovirus. Of the cluster scores, approximately 95% were above 0 in a later analysis, which found that TCRs clustered in the first cohort also tended to co-occur in the 120 validation repertoires. According to the authors, the approach could potentially be generalized to other disease states and immunological phenotypes. In vitro tests confirmed that three of the cytomegalovirus-associated TCR beta chains recognize cytomegalovirus antigens. Cytomegalovirus status was reported to be diagnosed by the classifier with high specificity and sensitivity in both the original and validation cohorts. Most TCR sequences were observed very rarely across donors, whereas some public TCRs were present in many individuals. The validation cohort had no HLA typing available for a later analysis, so co-occurrence within that cohort was assessed over all 130 or so repertoires.

Relative to germline, V is 4 bases shorter and J is 2 bases shorter, with 17 bases between their ends. As encoded in the germline V gene, CDR1 is SGHRS while CDR2 is YFSETQ. Taken from cysteine to phenylalanine, the CDR3 has 16 residues. Only the CDR3 portion is preserved as DNA: 48 bases, with reading frame beginning at the first base. The receptor library was made with the immunoSEQ multiplex PCR assay. The authors' analysis ran thus. A statistical classification framework was built for diagnosing cytomegalovirus status from the catalog of TCR beta chain sequences. Entries here come from immuneACCESS through TCRdb and include only in-frame sequences with V and J called. Some clones fail to appear in such tables; in the studies checked, an unresolved V gene covers under half of the shortfall, and the cause of the remainder is unknown. The D gene and trimming were derived from the DNA, and the V and J assignments and clone size from that table. A total of about 140,000 clones appear in this sample, approximately 84% of them only once. The top ten clonotypes cover 25% to 30% of the sample.

In regard to this clone: Its recognized antigen is unknown. No much larger clone is present one base from it, and per-base qualities are unavailable.

Donors formed part of the validation cohort, which comprised 120 subjects and was distinct from the first cohort of some 700 subjects. The chain was built from TRBV5-1 and TRBJ2-3; TRBD2 might be the D gene, on 6 matching bases. The sequence came from a man aged 25-45 years in good health and CMV-seropositive. The material sequenced was PBMCs. CDR3 loop: CASSPAPGGDTDTQYF. The DNA sequence reads TGCGCCAGCAGCCCCGCGCCCGGCGGGGACACAGATACGCAGTATTTT.